This TCR beta chain was captured by sequencing in a study of T cell repertoires in ileal Crohn's disease. Study-wide context: About half received postoperative treatment, about a dozen with thiopurines and about 20 anti-TNF.

TCRdb keeps only in-frame clones here, not all; method: immunoSEQ multiplex PCR. The sample lists 5,500 to 9,000 clones, 70% seen once, with around 18% in the top ten. This clone is deemed medium-sized. Its matching antigen is unknown. CDR1 MNHNS and CDR2 SASEGT come from the germline V gene. The CDR3 length is 13 residues. Trimming took 8 bases from V and 9 from J, leaving 18 bases between them. Findings and limits, study-wide: All patients with clonality above 26.8% had endoscopic recurrence. Clonal expansions were more frequent in active smokers than non-smokers at surgery.

Sequences were obtained from ileal tissue. The TCR sequence derives from an adult with Crohn's disease. V gene TRBV6-1 combines with J gene TRBJ2-3; D is possibly TRBD2 (5 bases). CDR3 amino acids: CASQTGGWGTQYF. Written as DNA, the CDR3 is TGTGCCAGCCAAACTGGCGGGTGGGGAACGCAGTATTTT.